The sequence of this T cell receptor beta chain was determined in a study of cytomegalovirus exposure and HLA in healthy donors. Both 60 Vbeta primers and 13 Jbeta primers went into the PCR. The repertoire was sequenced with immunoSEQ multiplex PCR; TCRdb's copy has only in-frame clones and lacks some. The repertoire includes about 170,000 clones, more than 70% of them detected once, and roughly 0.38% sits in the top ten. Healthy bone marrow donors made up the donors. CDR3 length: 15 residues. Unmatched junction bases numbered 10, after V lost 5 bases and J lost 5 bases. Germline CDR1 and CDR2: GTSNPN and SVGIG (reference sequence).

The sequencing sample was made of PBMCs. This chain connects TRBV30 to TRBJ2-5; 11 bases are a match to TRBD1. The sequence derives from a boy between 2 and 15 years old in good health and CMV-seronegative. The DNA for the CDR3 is TGTGCCTGGGATGGAGGGACAGGGGGTATGGAGACCCAGTACTTC. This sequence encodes CAWDGGTGGMETQYF.